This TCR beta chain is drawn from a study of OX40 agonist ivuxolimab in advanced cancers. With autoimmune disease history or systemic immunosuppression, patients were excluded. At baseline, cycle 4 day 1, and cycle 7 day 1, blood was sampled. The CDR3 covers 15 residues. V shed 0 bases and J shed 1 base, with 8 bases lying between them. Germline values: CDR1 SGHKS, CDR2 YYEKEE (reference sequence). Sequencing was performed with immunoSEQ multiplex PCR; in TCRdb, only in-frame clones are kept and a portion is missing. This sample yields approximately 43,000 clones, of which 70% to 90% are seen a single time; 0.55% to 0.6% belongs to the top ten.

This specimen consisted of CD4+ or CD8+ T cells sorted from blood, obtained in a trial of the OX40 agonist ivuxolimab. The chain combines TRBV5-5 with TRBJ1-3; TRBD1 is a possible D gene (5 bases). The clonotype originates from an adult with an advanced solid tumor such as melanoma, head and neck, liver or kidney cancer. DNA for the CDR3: TGTGCCAGCAGCTTGGGGGGGTCTTCTGGAAACACCATATATTTT. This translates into CASSLGGSSGNTIYF.